This TCR beta chain was obtained from a study of post-analysis software for immune sequencing data. Study information: The disease courses spanned relapsing-remitting, secondary progressive and progressive-relapsing forms of multiple sclerosis. Notes on the study in general: Pronounced co-clustering by F measure was evident among identically batched samples.

For this clonotype: Its matching antigen is unknown.

Researchers reported that TCR beta cDNA libraries carried unique molecular identifiers. Researchers reported around 510,000 cDNA molecules coming from about 0.98 to 11 million T cells. One entry per CDR3 protein, called by TCRdb with MiXCR from the PCR reads. Of some 690,000 distinct CDR3 sequences in the sample, 55% to 60% were seen once. Sequenced input: blood. The TCR comes from a girl between 2 and 10 years old with multiple sclerosis.

The CDR3 is CASGIGFQETQYF. In DNA form, the CDR3 reads TGCGCCAGCGGGATCGGGTTCCAAGAGACCCAGTACTTC. The chain combines TRBV5-1 with TRBJ2-5, with D hard to call. Germline V lookup: CDR1 SGHRS, CDR2 YFSETQ. The length of the CDR3 is 13 residues. Trimming removed 7 bases at V and 1 base at J, with 11 bases between.